One sample yielded the 11 T cell receptor beta chains listed below, sequenced in a study of T-cell memory formation after mild COVID-19. TCRdb passed the 5' RACE reads through MiXCR, listing each CDR3 protein once. The repertoire includes approximately 100,000 distinct CDR3 sequences, approximately 10% of them detected once, and about 40% sits in the top ten. The source material was PBMCs or a T cell subset sorted from them (not recorded which). These receptors all stem from a man aged 18 to 29 who had mild COVID-19 (a few samples of this study predate the infection). Cell type and time point are not known.

This chain links TRBV7-6 with TRBJ1-1; D remains ambiguous. The V end lost 1 base, the J end lost 5 bases, and 8 bases lay between the germline ends. The CDR3 contains 13 residues. Looked up from germline, CDR1 is SGHVS and CDR2 is FNYEAQ. This chain's CDR3 is CASSLGEATEAFF. In DNA form, the CDR3 reads TGTGCCAGCAGCTTAGGGGAGGCAACTGAAGCTTTCTTT.

This clonotype was recorded many times. The V and J genes are TRBV29-1 and TRBJ2-5; unclear D gene. The CDR3 has 12 residues. V was trimmed by 2 bases and J by 3 bases, leaving 7 bases between them. CDR1 and CDR2 (germline): SQVTM, ANQGSEA. The CDR3 DNA is TGCAGCGTTGAATGGGCCGAAGAGACCCAGTACTTC. Amino acids: CSVEWAEETQYF.

This clonotype is labeled as medium-sized (0.01 to 0.1%). The V call is TRBV29-1, the J call TRBJ2-1; a weak D match, TRBD2 (7 bases). Germline-derived CDR1 and CDR2 are SQVTM and ANQGSEA. With 3 bases removed from V and 8 bases from J, the gap between germline ends came to 23 bases. This CDR3 has 16 residues. CDR3 loop: CSVEDAGADGSDEQFF. The DNA of the CDR3 is TGCAGCGTTGAGGACGCGGGGGCCGATGGTTCAGATGAGCAGTTCTTC.

This clonotype was seen at least ten times. The chain carries TRBV3-1 and TRBJ2-7; D call uncertain. CDR3 length equals 14 residues. Germline V lookup: CDR1 LGHDT, CDR2 YNNKEL (reference sequence). Trimming left V 2 bases short and J 0 bases short, with 8 bases between. The chain's CDR3 is CASSQYRLSYEQYF. CDR3 coding DNA: TGTGCCAGCAGCCAATACCGCCTCTCCTACGAGCAGTACTTC.

CDR3 coding DNA: TGTGCCACCAGTCTCCACAGGGGGCTCAATGAGCAGTTCTTC. Translation gives CATSLHRGLNEQFF. The chain employs TRBV15 and TRBJ2-1; 9 bases agree with TRBD1. V lost 6 bases and J lost 6; bases outside the gene matches: 6. Germline CDR1 is LNHNV and CDR2 is YYDKDF (reference sequence). This CDR3 is 14 amino acids long.

This clonotype was seen a few times. The chain combines TRBV5-5 with TRBJ2-3; 8 bases are a match to TRBD2. Trimming removed 1 base from V and 0 bases from J; junction bases left unmatched: 7. The germline gives CDR1 SGHKS, CDR2 YYEKEE (reference sequence). This CDR3 has 17 amino acids. The CDR3 region is CASSLQAGAVSTDTQYF. CDR3 DNA sequence: TGTGCCAGCAGCTTGCAAGCGGGGGCTGTGAGCACAGATACGCAGTATTTT.

The V call is TRBV11-2, the J call TRBJ1-2, with 9 bases that match TRBD1. Germline V gives CDR1 SGHAT, CDR2 FQNNGV. Unmatched junction bases numbered 9, after V lost 4 bases and J lost 6 bases. The CDR3 covers 15 residues. The CDR3 DNA reads as TGTGCCAGCAGCTCCCCTCCCTGGACAGGGGATGGCTACACCTTC. As protein: CASSSPPWTGDGYTF.

The chain couples TRBV27 to TRBJ2-3, with D hard to call. The germline V gene has CDR1 MNHEY and CDR2 SMNVEV (reference sequence). V lost 4 bases to trimming and J lost 0 bases, with 14 bases between them. The CDR3 consists of 16 residues. CDR3 protein: CASSSPLSRSTDTQYF. CDR3 DNA sequence: TGTGCCAGCAGTTCCCCTCTCTCGCGGAGCACAGATACGCAGTATTTT.

The chain combines TRBV6-2 or TRBV6-3 with TRBJ1-6; D may be TRBD1 (5 bases). The V gene lost 10 bases and the J gene lost 9 bases, with 16 bases spanning the gap. The CDR3 totals 13 residues. Germline V lookup: CDR1 MNHEY, CDR2 SVGEGT. The CDR3: CAIYQGGGSPLHF. Written as DNA, the CDR3 is TGTGCCATCTACCAGGGTGGTGGTTCACCCCTCCACTTT.

This clonotype was counted a few times. The chain carries TRBV29-1 and TRBJ1-1; 8 bases map to TRBD1. From germline, CDR1 is SQVTM and CDR2 ANQGSEA. The CDR3 is 13 residues long. Trimming at V came to 3 bases and at J to 5 bases, leaving 5 bases not matched to a gene. The CDR3 spells CSVDGRGLTEAFF. DNA for the CDR3: TGCAGCGTTGATGGCAGGGGGCTTACTGAAGCTTTCTTT.

This clonotype was counted many times. This sequence joins TRBV19 and TRBJ2-7, with TRBD1 as a possible D gene (6 bases). Germline-derived CDR1 and CDR2 are LNHDA and SQIVND (reference sequence). The CDR3 sequence is 12 residues long. V shed 3 bases and J shed 5 bases, with 8 bases lying between them. CDR3 sequence: CASSIQGNEQYF. Here the CDR3 DNA reads TGTGCCAGTAGTATCCAGGGGAACGAGCAGTACTTC.